These 25 T cell receptor beta chains were sequenced from one sample in a study of response to subunit inactivated influenza vaccine. TCRdb independently ran MiXCR on the RT-PCR reads; one entry per CDR3 protein. The profile shows about 700,000 distinct CDR3 sequences, 15% to 19% of them singletons. The sample here was PBMCs from blood, taken 12 days after vaccination. The receptor source for this set is a man aged 45-60 years who received an inactivated influenza vaccine.

Only a few counts were recorded for this clonotype. In DNA, the CDR3 is TGTGCCAGCAGCAATCTCCGGGGAAGTGAGACCCAGTACTTC. Translated, it gives CASSNLRGSETQYF. The rearrangement uses TRBV11-2 and TRBJ2-5; TRBD2 might be the D (5 bases). Germline V lookup: CDR1 SGHAT, CDR2 FQNNGV. The CDR3 runs 14 residues. The ends were cut back, 5 bases at V and 5 bases at J, with 15 bases in the middle. Drawing the rest from reference TRBV11-2 and TRBJ2-5, the complete variable domain is EAGVAQSPRYKIIEKRQSVAFWCNPISGHATLYWYQQILGQGPKLLIQFQNNGVVDDSQLPKDRFSAERLKGVDSTLKIQPAKLEDSAVYLCASSNLRGSETQYFGPGTRLLVL.

The chain uses TRBV7-2 and TRBJ2-3, with TRBD2 matching over 9 bases. J was trimmed by 0 bases and V by 5 bases; bases with no gene match: 6. The CDR3 is made up of 16 amino acids. CDR1 and CDR2 (germline): SGHTA, FQGNSA. The CDR3 protein is CASSTRLAASTDTQYF. CDR3 in DNA: TGTGCCAGCAGCACGAGACTAGCGGCTAGCACAGATACGCAGTATTTT.

The chain links TRBV29-1 to TRBJ2-5, with TRBD2 matching over 7 bases. Trimming took 3 bases from V and 3 from J; bases not matched to a gene: 4. The CDR3 runs to 13 residues. Germline V gene lookup returns CDR1 SQVTM and CDR2 ANQGSEA. CDR3 DNA: TGCAGCGTTGAGTGGACTAGAAAAGAGACCCAGTACTTC. Protein product: CSVEWTRKETQYF. Looking up the rest from reference TRBV29-1 and TRBJ2-5 gives the full variable domain: SAVISQKPSRDICQRGTSLTIQCQVDSQVTMMFWYRQQPGQSLTLIATANQGSEATYESGFVIDKFPISRPNLTFSTLTVSNMSPEDSSIYLCSVEWTRKETQYFGPGTRLLVL.

There are a few counts of this clonotype. The CDR3 protein is CASSEFVGTGQNYGYTF. CDR3 bases: TGTGCCAGCAGTGAATTTGTGGGTACGGGACAGAACTATGGCTACACCTTC. J is TRBJ1-2 and V is TRBV25-1; 7 nucleotides match TRBD1. The V and J ends lost 1 base and 2 bases, in that order; junction bases with no gene match: 10. Germline CDR1 MGHDK, CDR2 SYGVNS. This CDR3 comprises 17 residues.

This chain connects TRBV20-1 to TRBJ2-7; D is perhaps TRBD1 or TRBD2 (5 bases each). Germline V gives CDR1 DFQATT, CDR2 SNEGSKA (reference sequence). This CDR3 has 16 residues. Between the trimmed V and J ends, which lost 0 bases and 1 base, there was a span of 16 bases. CDR3 in amino acids: CSARDLGNEGSYEQYF. CDR3 nucleotides: TGCAGTGCTAGAGATCTAGGCAACGAGGGGTCCTACGAGCAGTACTTC.

This clonotype was counted between two and nine times. The chain couples TRBV18 to TRBJ2-3; D is ambiguous. V was cut by 3 bases and J by 5 bases, with 6 bases left in between. CDR1 and CDR2 (germline): KGHSH, LQKENI. The CDR3 consists of 12 residues. The CDR3 sequence is CASSPALDTQYF. The CDR3 DNA is TGTGCCAGCTCACCGGCCCTAGATACGCAGTATTTT.

The table lists this clonotype with many counts. This sequence joins TRBV7-9 and TRBJ1-1; 8 bases align to TRBD1. Germline V CDR1 and CDR2: SEHNR, FQNEAQ (reference sequence). V lost 3 bases and J lost 0; bases outside the gene matches: 3. There are 15 residues in the CDR3. The CDR3 DNA reads TGTGCCAGCAGCTTGGGGACAGGAGTGAACACTGAAGCTTTCTTT. Protein sequence: CASSLGTGVNTEAFF. The whole variable domain, remainder taken from reference TRBV7-9 and TRBJ1-1, is DTGVSQNPRHKITKRGQNVTFRCDPISEHNRLYWYRQTLGQGPEFLTYFQNEAQLEKSRLLSDRFSAERPKGSFSTLEIQRTEQGDSAMYLCASSLGTGVNTEAFFGQGTRLTVV.

The J gene is TRBJ1-5, the V gene TRBV11-2, with a weak D call TRBD1 (5 bases). V shed 4 bases and J shed 5 bases, with 12 bases lying between them. This CDR3 spans 14 amino acids. In germline, CDR1 is SGHAT, CDR2 FQNNGV. CDR3 in amino acids: CASSSNGGDQPQHF. As DNA, the CDR3 is TGTGCCAGCAGCTCCAACGGGGGGGATCAGCCCCAGCATTTT.

Worth noting for this clonotype: The limits of the CDR3 on the DNA are not certain, so only TCRdb's listed CDR3 is given. The chain links TRBV7-5 to TRBJ1-3. TRBV7-5 is reported as a pseudogene. The CDR3 totals 18 residues, both ends included. CDR3 protein: CISVSEASLGLDRDTIYF.

J is TRBJ2-1 and V is TRBV7-6; 10 bases match TRBD2. In germline, CDR1 is SGHVS, CDR2 FNYEAQ. The CDR3 spans 15 residues. The junction had 5 bases not matched to a gene; V was cut back by 2 bases and J by 7 bases. CDR3 DNA sequence: TGTGCCAGCAGCTTACTGGGACTAGCGTGGAATGAGCAGTTCTTC. This sequence encodes CASSLLGLAWNEQFF.

V usage is TRBV4-3 and J usage is TRBJ2-1; D unresolved. CDR1 is LGHNA and CDR2 is YSLEER in the germline V gene. CDR3 length: 14 amino acids. V was shortened by 0 bases and J by 10 bases, with 13 bases between the two germline ends. CDR3 amino acids: CASSQEVGEVEQFF. CDR3 DNA: TGCGCCAGCAGCCAAGAAGTAGGAGAAGTAGAGCAGTTCTTC.

V usage is TRBV7-9 and J usage is TRBJ2-2; D is ambiguous. The CDR3 consists of 14 residues. V was cut by 1 base and J by 7 bases, with 10 bases left in between. Germline V lookup: CDR1 SEHNR, CDR2 FQNEAQ (reference sequence). The CDR3 nucleotides are TGTGCCAGCAGCTTAGAGCGTCGAATCGGGGAGCTGTTTTTT. It translates to CASSLERRIGELFF.

The table lists this clonotype with a few counts. V is TRBV5-6 and J is TRBJ1-5; 7 bases fit TRBD1. There are 15 residues in the CDR3. The germline V gene has CDR1 SGHDT and CDR2 YYEEEE. V trimming: 2 bases; J trimming: 4 bases; junction bases outside the gene matches: 6. This chain's CDR3 is CASSLGTVQNQPQHF. The CDR3 region has the DNA TGTGCCAGCAGCTTAGGGACAGTACAAAATCAGCCCCAGCATTTT.

The chain combines TRBV7-2 with TRBJ2-7; D remains unclear. Germline loops: CDR1 SGHTA, CDR2 FQGNSA. This CDR3 comprises 14 residues. Between the trimmed V and J ends, which lost 2 bases and 0 bases, there was a span of 8 bases. The DNA of the CDR3 is TGTGCCAGCAGCTTATTCCCGGCCTCCTACGAGCAGTACTTC. Protein product: CASSLFPASYEQYF.

The chain joins TRBV20-1 to TRBJ1-2; 8 nucleotides line up with TRBD1. Germline V gives CDR1 DFQATT, CDR2 SNEGSKA (reference sequence). The CDR3 consists of 12 residues. The trim removed 5 bases at V and 8 bases at J, leaving 7 bases unmatched. The CDR3 region is CSAGQGAFGYTF. DNA for the CDR3: TGCAGTGCTGGACAGGGTGCTTTCGGCTACACCTTC.

V and J are TRBV5-1 and TRBJ2-7; 9 bases are shared with TRBD2. V was pared by 2 bases and J by 1 base, with 7 bases of the junction left unmatched. Germline assignment: CDR1 SGHRS and CDR2 YFSETQ. The CDR3 runs 16 residues. CDR3 coding DNA: TGCGCCAGCAGCTTCGGTAGCGGGGGCCTTTCCTACGAGCAGTACTTC. Translation gives CASSFGSGGLSYEQYF.

The rearrangement links TRBV7-3 to TRBJ2-3, with 7 bases fitting TRBD2. Germline CDR1 reads SGHTA; CDR2 reads FQGTGA. The CDR3 loop spans 14 amino acids. Trimming removed 2 bases from V and 4 bases from J; junction bases left unmatched: 3. CDR3 nucleotide sequence: TGTGCCAGCAGCTTATCTAGCGGTTCAGATACGCAGTATTTT. Protein sequence: CASSLSSGSDTQYF.

V usage is TRBV6-2 or TRBV6-3 and J usage is TRBJ1-4, with D maybe TRBD1 (6 bases). Trimming removed 7 bases at V and 7 bases at J, with 16 bases between. The germline CDR1 and CDR2 sequences are MNHEY and SVGEGT. The CDR3 length is 14 residues. The CDR3 nucleotides read TGTGCCAGCAAAGGGCCAGGGGTCGGTGAAAAACTGTTTTTT. It specifies CASKGPGVGEKLFF.

Here the CDR3 DNA reads TGCGCCAGCAGCCCAGGGACCGTCACGGGAAACACCATATATTTT. Amino acids: CASSPGTVTGNTIYF. V and J are TRBV5-1 and TRBJ1-3; maybe TRBD1 (5 bases). Germline lookup yields CDR1 SGHRS and CDR2 YFSETQ. This CDR3 comprises 15 residues. V dropped 4 bases and J dropped 4 bases, with 15 bases sitting between them.

The J gene is TRBJ2-3, the V gene TRBV24-1, with D perhaps TRBD1 (6 bases). Germline V CDR1 and CDR2: KGHDR, SFDVKD. The CDR3 is made up of 15 amino acids. V gave up 5 bases and J gave up 2 bases, with 13 bases separating them. The CDR3 coding sequence is TGTGCCACCAGTGCACCCAGGGGCTTCACAGATACGCAGTATTTT. This codes for CATSAPRGFTDTQYF.

This chain joins TRBV12-3 or TRBV12-4 and TRBJ2-1; 12 bases match TRBD2. The CDR3 sequence is 16 residues long. After removal of 10 bases from V and 0 bases from J, the junction contained 7 bases not matched to a gene. The CDR3 protein is CATYLAGGNSYNEQFF. Here the CDR3 DNA reads TGTGCCACCTACCTAGCGGGAGGGAACTCCTACAATGAGCAGTTCTTC.

The chain combines TRBV15 with TRBJ1-2, with D possibly matching TRBD1 (5 bases). This CDR3 comprises 14 residues. Germline V gene data show CDR1 as LNHNV and CDR2 as YYDKDF (reference sequence). With 7 bases removed from V and 4 bases from J, the gap between germline ends came to 16 bases. CDR3 bases: TGTGCCACCACCAATGATCACGGGGGCTATGGCTACACCTTC. It codes for CATTNDHGGYGYTF.

The V call is TRBV6-5, the J call TRBJ2-5; 8 bases map to TRBD2. The V gene end was trimmed by 2 bases and the J gene end by 5 bases; junction bases not matched to a gene: 16. Germline V gives CDR1 MNHEY, CDR2 SVGAGI. The CDR3 contains 18 residues. The CDR3 coding sequence is TGTGCCAGCAGTTACAGTCCCCCACCAGCGGGGGTATGGGAGACCCAGTACTTC. This encodes CASSYSPPPAGVWETQYF.

This clonotype was seen a handful of times. The rearrangement joins TRBV15 to TRBJ2-2; D gene uncertain. Germline CDR1 LNHNV, CDR2 YYDKDF (reference sequence). This CDR3 has 14 residues. With 1 base removed from V and 6 bases from J, the gap between germline ends came to 9 bases. The CDR3 DNA sequence: TGTGCCACCAGCAGAGTAACCAGTTCCGGGGAGCTGTTTTTT. Its translation: CATSRVTSSGELFF. The variable domain in full, with the rest retrieved from reference TRBV15 and TRBJ2-2, is DAMVIQNPRYQVTQFGKPVTLSCSQTLNHNVMYWYQQKSSQAPKLLFHYYDKDFNNEADTPDNFQSRRPNTSFCFLDIRSPGLGDTAMYLCATSRVTSSGELFFGEGSRLTVL.

This clonotype showed up many times. The chain is built from TRBV3-1 and TRBJ2-3; no reliable D call. The V and J ends lost 0 bases and 8 bases respectively, with 12 bases between them. This CDR3 contains 14 residues. The V gene's germline CDR1 is LGHDT and CDR2 YNNKEL (reference sequence). DNA for the CDR3: TGTGCCAGCAGCCAAGAACGGCACTCCGGTACGCAGTATTTT. Encoded protein: CASSQERHSGTQYF.